The source of this T cell receptor beta chain is a study of T cell responses to AZD1222 COVID-19 vaccine. As for the study in general: Second-dose groups at about 4 or about 12 weeks were pooled.

V lost 5 bases, J lost 5 bases, and 16 bases lay in between. Per the germline V gene, CDR1 is MNHEY and CDR2 is SMNVEV (reference sequence). There are 14 residues in the CDR3. Using immunoSEQ multiplex PCR, the repertoire was profiled, and TCRdb retains in-frame clones only, with some absent. The sample records fewer than 110,000 clones, 89% being singletons. In the case of this clone: Its antigen is as yet unknown.

Study-wide results and limits: Among the donors, most were white British and more were female, and clonal diversity was possibly underestimated. Two AZD1222 administrations were followed by greater Spike-specific TCR breadth and depth. Of the AZD1222 recipients, only 5 or 6 were seropositive at baseline.

The input for sequencing was peripheral blood, taken on day 0 of AZD1222 vaccination. The origin of this receptor is an adult in good health. The chain is built from TRBV27 and TRBJ2-7; no clear D gene. This chain's CDR3 is CASSPWQKSHEQYF. In DNA, the CDR3 is TGTGCCAGCAGTCCTTGGCAGAAAAGCCACGAGCAGTACTTC.